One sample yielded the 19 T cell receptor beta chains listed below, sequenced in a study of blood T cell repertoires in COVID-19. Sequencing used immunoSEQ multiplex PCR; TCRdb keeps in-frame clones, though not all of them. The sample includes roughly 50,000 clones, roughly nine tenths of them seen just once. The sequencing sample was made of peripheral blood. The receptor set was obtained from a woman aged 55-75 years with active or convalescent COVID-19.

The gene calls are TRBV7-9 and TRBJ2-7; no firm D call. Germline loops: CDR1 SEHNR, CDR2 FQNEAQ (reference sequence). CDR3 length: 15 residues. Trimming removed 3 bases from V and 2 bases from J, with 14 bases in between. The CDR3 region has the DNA TGTGCCAGCAGCTTCGTGTTAGTCGGTCCCTACGAGCAGTACTTC. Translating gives CASSFVLVGPYEQYF.

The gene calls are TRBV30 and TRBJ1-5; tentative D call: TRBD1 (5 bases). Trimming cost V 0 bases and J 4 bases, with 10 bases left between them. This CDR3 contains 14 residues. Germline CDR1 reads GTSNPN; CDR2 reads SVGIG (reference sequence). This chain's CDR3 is CAWSVIDSNQPQHF. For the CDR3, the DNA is TGTGCCTGGAGTGTCATAGACAGTAATCAGCCCCAGCATTTT.

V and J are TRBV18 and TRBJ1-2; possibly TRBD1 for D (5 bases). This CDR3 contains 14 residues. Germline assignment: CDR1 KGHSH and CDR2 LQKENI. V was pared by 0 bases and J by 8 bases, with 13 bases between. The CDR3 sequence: CASSPPGQGRGYTF. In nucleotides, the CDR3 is TGTGCCAGCTCACCACCGGGGCAAGGAAGGGGCTACACCTTC.

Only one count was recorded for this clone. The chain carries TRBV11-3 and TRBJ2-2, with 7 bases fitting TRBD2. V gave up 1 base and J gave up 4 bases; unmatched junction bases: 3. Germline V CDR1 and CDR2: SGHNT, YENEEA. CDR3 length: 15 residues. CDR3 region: CASSLVGGTTGELFF. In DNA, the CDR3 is TGTGCCAGCAGCTTAGTGGGGGGGACCACCGGGGAGCTGTTTTTT.

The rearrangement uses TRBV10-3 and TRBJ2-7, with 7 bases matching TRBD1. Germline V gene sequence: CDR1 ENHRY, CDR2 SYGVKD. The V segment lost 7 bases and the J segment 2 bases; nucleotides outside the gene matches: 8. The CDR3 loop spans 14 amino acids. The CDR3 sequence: CAIKPGQSTYEQYF. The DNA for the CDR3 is TGTGCCATCAAACCGGGACAGAGTACCTACGAGCAGTACTTC.

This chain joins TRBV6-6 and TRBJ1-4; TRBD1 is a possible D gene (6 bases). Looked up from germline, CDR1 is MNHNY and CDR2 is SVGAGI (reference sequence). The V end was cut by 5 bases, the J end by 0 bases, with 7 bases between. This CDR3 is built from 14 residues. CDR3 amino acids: CASSPGATNEKLFF. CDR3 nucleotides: TGTGCCAGCAGTCCAGGGGCAACTAATGAAAAACTGTTTTTT.

In DNA form, the CDR3 reads TGTGCCAGCTCACCCGGGACTAGCGGGAGCGGGGCCAACGTCCTGACTTTC. It encodes CASSPGTSGSGANVLTF. The chain uses TRBV18 and TRBJ2-6; the match to TRBD2 covers 14 bases. V lost 3 bases and J lost 4; bases outside the gene matches: 2. The length of the CDR3 is 17 residues. From germline, CDR1 is KGHSH and CDR2 LQKENI.

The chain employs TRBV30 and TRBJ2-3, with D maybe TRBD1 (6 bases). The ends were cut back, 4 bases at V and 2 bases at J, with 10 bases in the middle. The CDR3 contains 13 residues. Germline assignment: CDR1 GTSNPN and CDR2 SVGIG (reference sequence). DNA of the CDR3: TGTGCCTGGATCGGACAGATCACAGATACGCAGTATTTT. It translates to CAWIGQITDTQYF.

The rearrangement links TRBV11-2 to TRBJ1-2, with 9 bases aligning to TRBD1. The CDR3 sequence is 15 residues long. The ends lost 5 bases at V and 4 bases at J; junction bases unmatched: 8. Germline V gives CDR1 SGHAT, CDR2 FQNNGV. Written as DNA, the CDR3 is TGTGCCAGCAGCCGGGGACAGGGAAAAGGCTATGGCTACACCTTC. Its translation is CASSRGQGKGYGYTF.

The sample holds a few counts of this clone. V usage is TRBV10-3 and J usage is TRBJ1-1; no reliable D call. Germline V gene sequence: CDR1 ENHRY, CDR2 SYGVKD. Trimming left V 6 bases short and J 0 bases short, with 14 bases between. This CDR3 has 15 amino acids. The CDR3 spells CAIRRAGALNTEAFF. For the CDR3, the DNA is TGTGCCATCAGGAGGGCAGGAGCGCTGAACACTGAAGCTTTCTTT.

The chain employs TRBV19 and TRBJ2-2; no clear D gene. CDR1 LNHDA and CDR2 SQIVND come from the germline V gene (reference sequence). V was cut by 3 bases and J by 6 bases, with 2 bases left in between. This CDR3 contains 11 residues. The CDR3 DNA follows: TGTGCCAGTAGTATCTCCGGGGAGCTGTTTTTT. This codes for CASSISGELFF.

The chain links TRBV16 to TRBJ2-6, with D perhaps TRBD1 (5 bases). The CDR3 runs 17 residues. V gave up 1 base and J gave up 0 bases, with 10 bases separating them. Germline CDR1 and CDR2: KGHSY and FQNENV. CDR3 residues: CASSQFAGLSGANVLTF. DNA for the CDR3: TGTGCCAGCAGCCAATTTGCAGGGCTCTCTGGGGCCAACGTCCTGACTTTC.

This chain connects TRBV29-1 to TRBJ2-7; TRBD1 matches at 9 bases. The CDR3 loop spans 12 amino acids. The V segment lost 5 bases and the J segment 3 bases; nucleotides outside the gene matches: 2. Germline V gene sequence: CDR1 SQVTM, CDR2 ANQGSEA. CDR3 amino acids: CSVPGQGYEQYF. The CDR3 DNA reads TGCAGCGTTCCGGGACAGGGCTACGAGCAGTACTTC.

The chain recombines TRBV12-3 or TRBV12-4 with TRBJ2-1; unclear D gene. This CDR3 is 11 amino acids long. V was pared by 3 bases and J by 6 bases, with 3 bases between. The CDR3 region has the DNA TGTGCCAGCAGTTTGGCCAATGAGCAGTTCTTC. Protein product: CASSLANEQFF.

The CDR3 sequence is CSVEFPGLYEQYF. In nucleotides, the CDR3 is TGCAGCGTTGAATTTCCGGGACTCTACGAGCAGTACTTC. This rearrangement joins TRBV29-1 to TRBJ2-7; a possible D gene is TRBD2 (6 bases). V was shortened by 2 bases and J by 3 bases, with 11 bases between the two germline ends. CDR1 and CDR2 from the germline V gene are SQVTM and ANQGSEA. There are 13 residues in the CDR3.

CDR3 protein: CASSSGQTNTGELFF. The DNA of the CDR3 is TGTGCCAGCAGCTCGGGACAGACGAACACCGGGGAGCTGTTTTTT. The chain joins TRBV9 to TRBJ2-2; 7 bases line up with TRBD1. The V gene end was trimmed by 4 bases and the J gene end by 0 bases; junction bases not matched to a gene: 3. The germline CDR1 and CDR2 sequences are SGDLS and YYNGEE. The CDR3 is made up of 15 amino acids.

The CDR3 region has the DNA TGTGCCAGCACCGAGGGACAGACCCCCTACAATGAGCAGTTCTTC. Translating gives CASTEGQTPYNEQFF. The rearrangement uses TRBV27 and TRBJ2-1, with 7 bases matching TRBD1. CDR1 MNHEY and CDR2 SMNVEV come from the germline V gene (reference sequence). The CDR3 totals 15 residues. V gave up 7 bases and J gave up 2 bases; unmatched junction bases: 8.

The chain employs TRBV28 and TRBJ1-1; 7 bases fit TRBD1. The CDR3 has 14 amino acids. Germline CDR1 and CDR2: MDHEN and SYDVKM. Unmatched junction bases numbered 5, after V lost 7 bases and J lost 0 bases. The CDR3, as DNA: TGTGCCAGCACCCTAGGGGGCATGAACACTGAAGCTTTCTTT. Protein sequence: CASTLGGMNTEAFF.

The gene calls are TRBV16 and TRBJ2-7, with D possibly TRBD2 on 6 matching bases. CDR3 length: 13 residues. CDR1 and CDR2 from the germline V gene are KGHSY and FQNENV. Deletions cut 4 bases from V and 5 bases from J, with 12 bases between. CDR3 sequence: CASSPRLVNEQYF. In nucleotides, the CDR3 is TGTGCCAGCAGCCCGAGACTAGTTAACGAGCAGTACTTC.